This is a list of T cell receptor beta chains from one sample in a study of response to subunit inactivated influenza vaccine. A single record per CDR3 protein comes from TCRdb applying MiXCR to the RT-PCR reads. The sample consists of around 760,000 distinct CDR3 sequences, 11% to 15% of them appearing once. Sample: PBMCs from blood, taken 14 to 15 days before vaccination. The receptors were sampled from a man aged 45 to 65 who received an inactivated influenza vaccine. The CDR3 runs from the conserved cysteine through the conserved F or W. D genes are given only for firm matches. A row's size may be missing; if present it is once, few, many or a size class.

J gene	D gene	V gene	clone size	CDR3 DNA	CDR3 protein
TRBJ1-1	NA	TRBV19	NA	TGTGCCAGTAGTATAGGAGGGAGGGTGAACACTGAAGCTTTCTTT	CASSIGGRVNTEAFF
TRBJ1-6	NA	TRBV7-2	few	TGTGCCAGCAGCTTAGGCGTCTATAATTCACCCCTCCACTTT	CASSLGVYNSPLHF
TRBJ2-7	NA	TRBV5-1	NA	TGCGCCAGCAGCCCCAATCCGAGTAGGTTCGACGAGCAGTACTTC	CASSPNPSRFDEQYF
TRBJ2-7	NA	TRBV28	NA	TGTGCCAGCAGTTTAAACCGACAGGCACGGCTTTCTTACGAGCAGTACTTC	CASSLNRQARLSYEQYF
TRBJ2-3	TRBD2	TRBV7-3	NA	TGTGCCAGCAGCCCGAGTAGCGGGAGGGGTGGAGATACGCAGTATTTT	CASSPSSGRGGDTQYF
TRBJ1-3	NA	TRBV6-1	few	TGTGCCAGCAGTGAATTTAGGGGTCCTGGAAACACCATATATTTT	CASSEFRGPGNTIYF
TRBJ2-2	TRBD2	TRBV4-1	many	TGCGCCAGCAGCCAAGATCCCTGGCTAGCGGGTCCCACCGGGGAGCTGTTTTTT	CASSQDPWLAGPTGELFF
TRBJ1-6	NA	TRBV20-1	few	TGCAGTGCTCTGGGACCGAGGAATTCACCCCTCCACTTT	CSALGPRNSPLHF
TRBJ1-4	NA	TRBV6-5	NA	TGTGCCAGCAGTGACTCAGGGTATAAGGGAAAACTGTTTTTT	CASSDSGYKGKLFF
TRBJ2-5	TRBD1	TRBV9	NA	TGTGCCAGCAGCGGGGGGACAGCCGGAGAGACCCAGTACTTC	CASSGGTAGETQYF
TRBJ1-1	NA	TRBV6-5	NA	TGTGCCAGCAGTTTGGGAGAGGGCATTCGGACTGAAGCTTTCTTT	CASSLGEGIRTEAFF
TRBJ2-1	NA	TRBV6-2/TRBV6-3	few	TGTGCCAGCAGTTATGGTAGGGGCCATGAGCAGTTCTTC	CASSYGRGHEQFF
TRBJ2-5	NA	TRBV11-1	few	TGTGCCAGCAGCTTAGGAGGTAGCGTGGTCGAGACCCAGTACTTC	CASSLGGSVVETQYF
TRBJ2-2	NA	TRBV29-1	few	TGCAGCGCCGGCCGGCAACAGAACACCGGGGAGCTGTTTTTT	CSAGRQQNTGELFF
TRBJ2-2	NA	TRBV4-1	NA	TGCGCCAGCAGCCAAGATCGATATGGTTTGGGCGGGGAGCTGTTTTTT	CASSQDRYGLGGELFF
TRBJ2-3	NA	TRBV29-1	NA	TGCAGCGTGACCCCGACAGGGAGGACAGATACGCAGTATTTT	CSVTPTGRTDTQYF
TRBJ1-6	NA	TRBV4-1	few	TGCGCCAGCAGCCAAGACACTGGGAATTCACCCCTCCACTTT	CASSQDTGNSPLHF
TRBJ2-1	NA	TRBV19	NA	TGTGCCAATAAGGACCGACGGAGGGAATACAATGAGCAGTTCTTC	CANKDRRREYNEQFF
TRBJ2-2	NA	TRBV4-3	NA	TGCGCCAGCAGCCAAGTCTGGGGAGGCGGGGAGCTGTTTTTT	CASSQVWGGGELFF
TRBJ2-3	TRBD2	TRBV4-2	few	TGTGCCAGCAGCCAAGATGCTTCTAGCGGGGGACATACGCAGTATTTT	CASSQDASSGGHTQYF
TRBJ1-1	TRBD1	TRBV28	few	TGTGCCAGCAATCAAGGACAGGGGGCTTTATGGACTGAAGCTTTCTTT	CASNQGQGALWTEAFF
TRBJ1-6	NA	TRBV4-3	NA	TGCGCCAGCAGCCGCAACCTGGGCTATAATTCACCCCTCCACTTT	CASSRNLGYNSPLHF
TRBJ2-2	NA	TRBV7-9	NA	TGTGCCGCCCCAACGGGAGCCACGAACACCGGGGAGCTGTTTTTT	CAAPTGATNTGELFF
TRBJ2-1	NA	TRBV7-2	few	TGTGCCAGCAGCACGGGAGGGGGCTTTTACAATGAGCAGTTCTTC	CASSTGGGFYNEQFF
TRBJ2-1	TRBD2	TRBV5-1	NA	TGCGCCAGCAGCACCACTGGGACTAGCGGGAGGGCCAGTGAGCAGTTCTTC	CASSTTGTSGRASEQFF
TRBJ2-3	NA	TRBV20-1	NA	TGCAGTGCTCCCCTAGCTGGGGCAGATACGCAGTATTTT	CSAPLAGADTQYF
TRBJ1-5	NA	TRBV6-2/TRBV6-3	many	TGTGCCAGCAGTTACTCAGAGGGCTACAATCAGCCCCAGCATTTT	CASSYSEGYNQPQHF
TRBJ1-1	TRBD1	TRBV6-5	NA	TGTGCCAGCAGTTCACAGGGGGCGGTGAACACTGAAGCTTTCTTT	CASSSQGAVNTEAFF
TRBJ2-7	NA	TRBV14	few	TGTGCCAGCCCCGTCGAGCAGTACTTC	CASPVEQYF
TRBJ2-2	NA	TRBV5-6	many	TGTGCCAGCAGCTTGAAGGGAATGGGCGGGGAGCTGTTTTTT	CASSLKGMGGELFF
TRBJ2-1	TRBD2	TRBV6-2/TRBV6-3	few	TGTGCCAGCAGTTACTCGCTTTGGGCGACTAGCGGGAGGTCGTACAATGAGCAGTTCTTC	CASSYSLWATSGRSYNEQFF
TRBJ2-7	NA	TRBV12-3/TRBV12-4	NA	TGTGCCAGCGCGGCGGACCAGAGACCGAGCTCCTACGAGCAGTACTTC	CASAADQRPSSYEQYF
TRBJ2-7	NA	TRBV20-1	few	TGCAGTGCCCGGACTCCCGCCTACGAGCAGTACTTC	CSARTPAYEQYF
TRBJ2-6	NA	TRBV28	NA	TGTGCCAGCAGTTTCAATCCGGGACGGCGAAACTCTGGGGCCAACGTCCTGACTTTC	CASSFNPGRRNSGANVLTF
TRBJ2-7	NA	TRBV14	NA	TGTGCCAGCAGCCCCATACCCGGGACGGGGACGGACGAGCAGTACTTC	CASSPIPGTGTDEQYF
TRBJ1-2	NA	TRBV7-2	NA	TGTGCCAGCAGCTTAGATTGGGGGGCGAACTATGGCTACACCTTC	CASSLDWGANYGYTF
TRBJ2-1	NA	TRBV5-6	few	TGTGCCAGCGGGGGTTTTAACGAGCAGTTCTTC	CASGGFNEQFF
TRBJ2-7	NA	TRBV2	few	TGTGCCAGCAGTGTCCAGACCGCTTACGAGCAGTACTTC	CASSVQTAYEQYF
TRBJ2-1	NA	TRBV4-1	many	TGCGCCAGCAGCCAAGCCCCGACTCTGGCCAATGAGCAGTTCTTC	CASSQAPTLANEQFF